This T cell receptor (beta chain) comes out of a study of cytomegalovirus exposure and HLA in healthy donors. It was with 60 Vbeta and 13 Jbeta primers that the PCR ran. The assay was immunoSEQ multiplex PCR, and TCRdb's table has in-frame clones only and misses some. Altogether 100,000 or so clones are present, around 76% being singletons, with the ten largest covering 7.5% to 9%. This CDR3 has 16 residues. Only one count was recorded for this clone. This sequence was found in a man aged 35-49 years in good health and CMV-seropositive. The chain links TRBV21-1 to TRBJ1-5. TRBV21-1 is reported as a pseudogene. Sequenced input: PBMCs. Written as DNA, the CDR3 is TGTGCCAGCAGCCCCCTTTGCGGGGGCCAGAAGCAGCCCCAGCATTTT. Encoded protein: CASSPLCGGQKQPQHF.